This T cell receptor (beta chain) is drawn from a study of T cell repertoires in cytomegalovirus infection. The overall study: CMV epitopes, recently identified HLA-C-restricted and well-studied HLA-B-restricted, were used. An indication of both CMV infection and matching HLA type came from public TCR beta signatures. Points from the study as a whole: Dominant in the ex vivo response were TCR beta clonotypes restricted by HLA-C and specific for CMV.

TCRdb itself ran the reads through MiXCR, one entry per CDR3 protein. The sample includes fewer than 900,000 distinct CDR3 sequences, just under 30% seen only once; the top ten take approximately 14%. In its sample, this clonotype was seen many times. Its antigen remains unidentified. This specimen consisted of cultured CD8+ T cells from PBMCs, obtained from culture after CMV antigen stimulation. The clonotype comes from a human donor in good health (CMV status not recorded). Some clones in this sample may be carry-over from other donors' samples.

CDR3 protein: CASSLVPRDNKNIQYF. CDR3 nucleotides: TGTGCCAGCAGCTTAGTCCCCCGGGACAACAAAAACATTCAGTACTTC. V is TRBV11-1 and J is TRBJ2-4, with D possibly being TRBD1 (6 bases). The CDR3 totals 16 residues. V lost 1 base and J lost 3, with 13 bases in between. In germline, CDR1 is SGHAT, CDR2 FQDESV (reference sequence). Full variable domain (rest looked up from reference TRBV11-1 and TRBJ2-4): EAEVAQSPRYKITEKSQAVAFWCDPISGHATLYWYRQILGQGPELLVQFQDESVVDDSQLPKDRFSAERLKGVDSTLKIQPAELGDSAMYLCASSLVPRDNKNIQYFGAGTRLSVL.